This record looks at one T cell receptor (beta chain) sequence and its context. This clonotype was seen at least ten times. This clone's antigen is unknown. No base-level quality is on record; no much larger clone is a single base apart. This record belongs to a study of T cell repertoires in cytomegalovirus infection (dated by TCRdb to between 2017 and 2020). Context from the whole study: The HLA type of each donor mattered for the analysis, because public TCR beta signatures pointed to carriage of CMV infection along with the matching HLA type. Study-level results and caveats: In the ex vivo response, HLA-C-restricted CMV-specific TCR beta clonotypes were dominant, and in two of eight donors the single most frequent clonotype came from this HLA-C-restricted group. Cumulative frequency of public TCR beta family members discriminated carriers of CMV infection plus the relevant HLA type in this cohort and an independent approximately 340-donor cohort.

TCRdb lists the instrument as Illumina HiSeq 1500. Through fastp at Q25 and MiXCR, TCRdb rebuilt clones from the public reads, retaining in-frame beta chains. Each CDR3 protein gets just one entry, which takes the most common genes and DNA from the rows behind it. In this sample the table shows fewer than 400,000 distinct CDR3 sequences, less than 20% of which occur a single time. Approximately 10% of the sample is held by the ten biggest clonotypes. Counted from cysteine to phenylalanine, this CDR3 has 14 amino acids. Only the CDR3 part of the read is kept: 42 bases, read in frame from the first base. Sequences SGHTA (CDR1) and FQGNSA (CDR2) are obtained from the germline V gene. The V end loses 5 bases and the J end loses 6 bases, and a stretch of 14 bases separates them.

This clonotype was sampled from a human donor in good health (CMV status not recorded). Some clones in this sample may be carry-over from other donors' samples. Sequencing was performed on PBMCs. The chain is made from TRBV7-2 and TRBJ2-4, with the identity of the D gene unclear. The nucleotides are TGTGCCAGCAGCCACCGGCGTGGCGGAAACATTCAGTACTTC. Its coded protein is CASSHRRGGNIQYF.